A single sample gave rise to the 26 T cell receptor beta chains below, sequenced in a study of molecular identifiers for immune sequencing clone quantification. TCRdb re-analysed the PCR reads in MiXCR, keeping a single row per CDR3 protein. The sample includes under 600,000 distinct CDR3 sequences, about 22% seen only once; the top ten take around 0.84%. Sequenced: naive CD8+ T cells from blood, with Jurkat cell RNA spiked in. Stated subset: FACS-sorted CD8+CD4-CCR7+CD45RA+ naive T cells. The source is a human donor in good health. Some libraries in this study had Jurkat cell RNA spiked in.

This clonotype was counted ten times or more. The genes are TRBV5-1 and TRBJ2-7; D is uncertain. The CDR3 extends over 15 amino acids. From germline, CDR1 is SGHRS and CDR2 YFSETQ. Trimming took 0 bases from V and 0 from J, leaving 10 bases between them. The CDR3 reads CASSLEVVGSYEQYF. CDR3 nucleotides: TGCGCCAGCAGCTTGGAGGTGGTTGGCTCCTACGAGCAGTACTTC. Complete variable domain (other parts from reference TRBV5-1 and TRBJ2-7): KAGVTQTPRYLIKTRGQQVTLSCSPISGHRSVSWYQQTPGQGLQFLFEYFSETQRNKGNFPGRFSGRQFSNSRSEMNVSTLELGDSALYLCASSLEVVGSYEQYFGPGTRLTVT.

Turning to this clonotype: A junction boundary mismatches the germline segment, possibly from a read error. CDR3 amino acids: CASSFLSTGAFF. The CDR3 bases are TGTGCCAGCAGTTTTCTCTCCACTGGAGCTTTCTTT. The V and J genes are TRBV12-3 or TRBV12-4 and TRBJ1-1; D unresolved. The CDR3 extends over 12 amino acids.

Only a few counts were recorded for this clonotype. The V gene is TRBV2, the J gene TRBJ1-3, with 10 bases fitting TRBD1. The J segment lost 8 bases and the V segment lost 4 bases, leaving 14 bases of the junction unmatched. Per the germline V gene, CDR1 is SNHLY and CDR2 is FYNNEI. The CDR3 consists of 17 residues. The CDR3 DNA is TGTGCCAGCAGTGGGGACAGGGGATCCGCGCCCCCCGACACCATATATTTT. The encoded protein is CASSGDRGSAPPDTIYF.

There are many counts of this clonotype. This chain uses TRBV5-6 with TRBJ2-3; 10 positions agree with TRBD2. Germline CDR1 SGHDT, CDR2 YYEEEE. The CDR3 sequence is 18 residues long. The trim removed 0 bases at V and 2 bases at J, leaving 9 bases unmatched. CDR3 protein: CASSLALAGALDTDTQYF. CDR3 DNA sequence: TGTGCCAGCAGCTTGGCGCTAGCGGGGGCTCTGGACACAGATACGCAGTATTTT.

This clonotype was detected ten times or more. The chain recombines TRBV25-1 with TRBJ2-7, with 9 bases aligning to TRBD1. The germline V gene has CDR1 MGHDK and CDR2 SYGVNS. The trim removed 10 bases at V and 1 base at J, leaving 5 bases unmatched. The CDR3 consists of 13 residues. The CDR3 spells CATRDRASYEQYF. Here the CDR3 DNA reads TGTGCCACCCGGGACAGGGCTTCCTACGAGCAGTACTTC.

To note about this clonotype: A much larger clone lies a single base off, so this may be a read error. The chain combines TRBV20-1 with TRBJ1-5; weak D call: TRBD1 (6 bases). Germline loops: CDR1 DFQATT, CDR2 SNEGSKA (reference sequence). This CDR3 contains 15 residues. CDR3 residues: CGARDAGGAGQPQHF. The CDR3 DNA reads TGCGGTGCTAGAGATGCGGGGGGCGCGGGTCAGCCCCAGCATTTT.

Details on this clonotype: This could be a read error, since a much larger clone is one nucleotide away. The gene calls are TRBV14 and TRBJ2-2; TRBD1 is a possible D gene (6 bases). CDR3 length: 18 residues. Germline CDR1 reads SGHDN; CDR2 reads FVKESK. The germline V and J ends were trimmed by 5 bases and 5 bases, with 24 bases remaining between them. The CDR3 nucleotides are TGTGCCAGCAGCGCCCACATTGAACAGGGAATCGTGACCGGGGAGCTGTTTTTT. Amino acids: CASSAHIEQGIVTGELFF.

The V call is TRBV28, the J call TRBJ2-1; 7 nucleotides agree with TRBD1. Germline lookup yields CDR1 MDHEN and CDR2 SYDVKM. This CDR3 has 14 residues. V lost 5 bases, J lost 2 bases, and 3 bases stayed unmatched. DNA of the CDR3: TGTGCCAGCAGTAGACAGGGCCCCTACAATGAGCAGTTCTTC. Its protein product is CASSRQGPYNEQFF. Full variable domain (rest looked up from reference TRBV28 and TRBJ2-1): DVKVTQSSRYLVKRTGEKVFLECVQDMDHENMFWYRQDPGLGLRLIYFSYDVKMKEKGDIPEGYSVSREKKERFSLILESASTNQTSMYLCASSRQGPYNEQFFGPGTRLTVL.

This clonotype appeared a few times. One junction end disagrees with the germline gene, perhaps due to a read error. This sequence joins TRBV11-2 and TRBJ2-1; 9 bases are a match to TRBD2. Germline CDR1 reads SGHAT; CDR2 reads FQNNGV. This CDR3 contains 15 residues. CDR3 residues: CDSSYSGSREDEQFF. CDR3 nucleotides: TGTGACAGCAGCTATAGCGGGAGTAGAGAGGATGAGCAGTTCTTC.

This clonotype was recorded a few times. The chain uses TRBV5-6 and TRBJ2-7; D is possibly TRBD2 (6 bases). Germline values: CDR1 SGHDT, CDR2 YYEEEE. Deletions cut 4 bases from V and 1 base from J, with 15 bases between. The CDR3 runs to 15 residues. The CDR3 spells CASSPVGGSSYEQYF. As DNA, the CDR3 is TGTGCCAGCAGCCCAGTCGGGGGTTCGTCCTACGAGCAGTACTTC.

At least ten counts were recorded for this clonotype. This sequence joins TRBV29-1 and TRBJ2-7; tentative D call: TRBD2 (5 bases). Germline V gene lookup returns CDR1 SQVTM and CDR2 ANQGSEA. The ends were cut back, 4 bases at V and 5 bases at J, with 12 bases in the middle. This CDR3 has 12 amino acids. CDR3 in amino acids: CSVAKDGDEQYF. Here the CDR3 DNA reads TGCAGCGTTGCGAAGGACGGGGACGAGCAGTACTTC.

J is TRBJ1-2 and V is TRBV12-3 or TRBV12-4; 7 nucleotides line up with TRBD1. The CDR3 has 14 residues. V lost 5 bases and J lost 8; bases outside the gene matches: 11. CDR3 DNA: TGTGCCAGCAGTAACACCGACAGGGTCGGCGGCTACACCTTC. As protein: CASSNTDRVGGYTF.

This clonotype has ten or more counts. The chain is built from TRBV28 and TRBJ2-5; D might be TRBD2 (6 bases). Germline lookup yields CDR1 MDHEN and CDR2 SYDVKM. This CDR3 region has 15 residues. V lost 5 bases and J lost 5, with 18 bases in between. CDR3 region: CASSPLEGGGETQYF. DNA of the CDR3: TGTGCCAGCAGTCCCCTGGAGGGAGGAGGTGAGACCCAGTACTTC.

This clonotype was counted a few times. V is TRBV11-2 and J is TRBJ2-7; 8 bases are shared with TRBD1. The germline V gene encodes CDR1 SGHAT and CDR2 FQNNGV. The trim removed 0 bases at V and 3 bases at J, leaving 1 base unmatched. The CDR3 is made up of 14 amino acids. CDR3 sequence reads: CASSLDTGGYEQYF. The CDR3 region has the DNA TGTGCCAGCAGCTTAGATACAGGGGGCTACGAGCAGTACTTC.

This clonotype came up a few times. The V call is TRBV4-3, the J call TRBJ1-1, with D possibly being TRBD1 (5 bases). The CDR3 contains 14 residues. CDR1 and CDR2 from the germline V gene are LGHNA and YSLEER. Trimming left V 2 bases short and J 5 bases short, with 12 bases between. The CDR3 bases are TGCGCCAGCAGCCAATCGGTGGGGGGAACTGAAGCTTTCTTT. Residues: CASSQSVGGTEAFF.

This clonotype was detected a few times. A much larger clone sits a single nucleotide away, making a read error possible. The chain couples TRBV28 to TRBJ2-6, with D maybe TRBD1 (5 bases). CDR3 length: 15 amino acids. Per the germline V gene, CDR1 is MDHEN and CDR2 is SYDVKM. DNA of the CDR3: TGTGCCAGCATCGGCCTCTTGTCTGGGGCCAACGTCCCGACTTTC. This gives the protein CASIGLLSGANVPTF.

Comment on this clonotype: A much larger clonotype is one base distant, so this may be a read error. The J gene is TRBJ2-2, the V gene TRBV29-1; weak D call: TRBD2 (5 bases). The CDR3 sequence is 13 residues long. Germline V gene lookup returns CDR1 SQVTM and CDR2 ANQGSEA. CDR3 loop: CSVEGDFTGEPFF. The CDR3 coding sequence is TGCAGCGTTGAAGGCGATTTCACCGGGGAGCCGTTTTTT.

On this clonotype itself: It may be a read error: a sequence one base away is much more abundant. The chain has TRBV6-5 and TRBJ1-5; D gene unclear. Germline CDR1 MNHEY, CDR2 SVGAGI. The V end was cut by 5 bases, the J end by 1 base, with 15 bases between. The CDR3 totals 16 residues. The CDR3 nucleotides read TGTGCCAGCAGTCAACACTATACAGAAAGCAATCAGCCCCAGCATTTT. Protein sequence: CASSQHYTESNQPQHF.

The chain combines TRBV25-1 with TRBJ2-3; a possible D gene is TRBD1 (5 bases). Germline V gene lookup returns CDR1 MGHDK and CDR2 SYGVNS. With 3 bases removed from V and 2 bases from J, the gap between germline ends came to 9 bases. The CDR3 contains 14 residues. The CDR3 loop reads CASSEDKYTDTQYF. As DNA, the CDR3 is TGTGCCAGCAGTGAGGACAAATACACAGATACGCAGTATTTT. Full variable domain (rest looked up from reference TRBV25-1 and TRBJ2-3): EADIYQTPRYLVIGTGKKITLECSQTMGHDKMYWYQQDPGMELHLIHYSYGVNSTEKGDLSSESTVSRIRTEHFPLTLESARPSHTSQYLCASSEDKYTDTQYFGPGTRLTVL.

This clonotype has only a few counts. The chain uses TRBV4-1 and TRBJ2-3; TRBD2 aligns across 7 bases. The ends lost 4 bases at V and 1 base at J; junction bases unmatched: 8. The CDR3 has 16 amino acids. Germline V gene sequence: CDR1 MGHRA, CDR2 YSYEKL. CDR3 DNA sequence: TGCGCCAGCAGCCGGATGCCTAGCGGTGGCACAGATACGCAGTATTTT. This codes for CASSRMPSGGTDTQYF.

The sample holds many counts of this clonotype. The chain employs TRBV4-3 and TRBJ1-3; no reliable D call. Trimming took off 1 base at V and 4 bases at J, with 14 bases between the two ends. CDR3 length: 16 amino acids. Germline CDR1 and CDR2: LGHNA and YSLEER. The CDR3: CASSQATGYKGNTIYF. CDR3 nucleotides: TGCGCCAGCAGCCAAGCTACGGGATACAAGGGAAACACCATATATTTT.

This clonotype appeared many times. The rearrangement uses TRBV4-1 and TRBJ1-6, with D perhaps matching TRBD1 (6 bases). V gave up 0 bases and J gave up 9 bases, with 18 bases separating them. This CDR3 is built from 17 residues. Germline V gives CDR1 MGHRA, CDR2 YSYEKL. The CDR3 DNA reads TGCGCCAGCAGCCAAGACAGGGGAAAGGAGGAGGGTTCACCCCTCCACTTT. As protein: CASSQDRGKEEGSPLHF.

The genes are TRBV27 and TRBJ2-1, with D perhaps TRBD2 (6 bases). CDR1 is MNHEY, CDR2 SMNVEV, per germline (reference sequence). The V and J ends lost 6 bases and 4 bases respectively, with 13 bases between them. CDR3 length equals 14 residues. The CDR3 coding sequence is TGTGCCAGCAGCTGGGGACTCGATTACAATGAGCAGTTCTTC. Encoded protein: CASSWGLDYNEQFF.

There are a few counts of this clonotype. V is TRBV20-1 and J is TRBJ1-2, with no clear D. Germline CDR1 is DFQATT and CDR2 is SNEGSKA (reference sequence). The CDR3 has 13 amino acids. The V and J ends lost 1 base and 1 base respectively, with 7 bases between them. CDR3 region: CSARVGSNYGYTF. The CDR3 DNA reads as TGCAGTGCTAGAGTGGGCAGTAACTATGGCTACACCTTC.

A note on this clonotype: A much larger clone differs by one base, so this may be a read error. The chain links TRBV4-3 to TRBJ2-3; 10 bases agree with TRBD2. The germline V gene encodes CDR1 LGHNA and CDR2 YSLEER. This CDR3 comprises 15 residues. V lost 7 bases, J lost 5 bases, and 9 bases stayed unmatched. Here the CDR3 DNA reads TGCGCCAGCAACAAAAGCGGGGGGGCCTTAGATACGCAGTATTTT. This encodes CASNKSGGALDTQYF.

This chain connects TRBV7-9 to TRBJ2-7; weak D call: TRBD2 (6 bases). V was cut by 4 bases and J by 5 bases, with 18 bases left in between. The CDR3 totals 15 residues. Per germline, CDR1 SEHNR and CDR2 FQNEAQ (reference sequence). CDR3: CASSSSGGNQNEQYF. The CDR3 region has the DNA TGTGCCAGCAGCTCTTCAGGCGGGAATCAAAACGAGCAGTACTTC.